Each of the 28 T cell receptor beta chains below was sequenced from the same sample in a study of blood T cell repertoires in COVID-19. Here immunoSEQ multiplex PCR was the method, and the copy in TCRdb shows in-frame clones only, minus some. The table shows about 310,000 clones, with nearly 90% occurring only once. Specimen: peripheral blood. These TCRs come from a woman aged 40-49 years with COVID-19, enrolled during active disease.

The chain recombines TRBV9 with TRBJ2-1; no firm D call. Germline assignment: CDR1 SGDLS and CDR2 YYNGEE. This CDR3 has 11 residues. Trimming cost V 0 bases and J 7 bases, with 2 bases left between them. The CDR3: CASSVANEQFF. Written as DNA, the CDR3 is TGTGCCAGCAGCGTAGCGAATGAGCAGTTCTTC.

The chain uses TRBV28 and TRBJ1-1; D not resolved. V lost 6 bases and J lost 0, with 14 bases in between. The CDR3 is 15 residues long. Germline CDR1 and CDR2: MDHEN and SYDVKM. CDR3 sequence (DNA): TGTGCCAGCAGCGCCGGCGGCCGCATGAACACTGAAGCTTTCTTT. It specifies CASSAGGRMNTEAFF. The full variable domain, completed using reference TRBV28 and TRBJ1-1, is DVKVTQSSRYLVKRTGEKVFLECVQDMDHENMFWYRQDPGLGLRLIYFSYDVKMKEKGDIPEGYSVSREKKERFSLILESASTNQTSMYLCASSAGGRMNTEAFFGQGTRLTVV.

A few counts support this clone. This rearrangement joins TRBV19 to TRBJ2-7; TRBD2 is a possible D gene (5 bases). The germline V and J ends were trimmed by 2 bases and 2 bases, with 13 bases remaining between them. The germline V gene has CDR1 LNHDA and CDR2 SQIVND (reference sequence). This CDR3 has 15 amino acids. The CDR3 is CASSINEGTAYEQYF. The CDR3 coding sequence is TGTGCCAGTAGTATAAACGAGGGTACGGCCTACGAGCAGTACTTC.

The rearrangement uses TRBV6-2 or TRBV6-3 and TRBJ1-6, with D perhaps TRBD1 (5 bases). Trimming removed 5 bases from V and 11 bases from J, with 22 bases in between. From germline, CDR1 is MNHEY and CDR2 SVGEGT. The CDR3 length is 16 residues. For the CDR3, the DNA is TGTGCCAGCAGTCTCCGAAGGACGGGGGGTGGGCCACCCCTCCACTTT. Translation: CASSLRRTGGGPPLHF.

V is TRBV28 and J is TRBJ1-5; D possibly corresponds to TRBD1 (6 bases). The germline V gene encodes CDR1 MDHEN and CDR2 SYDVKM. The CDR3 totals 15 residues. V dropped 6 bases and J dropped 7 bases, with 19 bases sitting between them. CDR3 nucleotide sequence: TGTGCCAGCAGATCTTCCCCGGCAGGGGACCAGCCCCAGCATTTT. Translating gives CASRSSPAGDQPQHF.

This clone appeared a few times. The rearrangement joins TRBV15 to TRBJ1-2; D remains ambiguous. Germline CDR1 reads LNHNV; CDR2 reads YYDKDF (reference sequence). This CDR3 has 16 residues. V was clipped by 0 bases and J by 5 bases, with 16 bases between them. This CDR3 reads CATSRDPGGLEYGYTF. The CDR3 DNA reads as TGTGCCACCAGCAGAGATCCGGGCGGACTTGAGTATGGCTACACCTTC.

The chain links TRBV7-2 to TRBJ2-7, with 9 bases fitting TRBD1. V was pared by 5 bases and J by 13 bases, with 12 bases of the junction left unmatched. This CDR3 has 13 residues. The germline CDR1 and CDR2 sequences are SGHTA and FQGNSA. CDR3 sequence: CASSPNPGQGLYF. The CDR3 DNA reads TGTGCCAGCAGCCCGAACCCGGGACAGGGATTATACTTC.

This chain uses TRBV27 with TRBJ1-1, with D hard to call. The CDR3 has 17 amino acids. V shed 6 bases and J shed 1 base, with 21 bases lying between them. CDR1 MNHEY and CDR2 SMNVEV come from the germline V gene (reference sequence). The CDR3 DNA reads TGTGCCAGCAGCTACGCTGCACCCAGGCCGAAGAACACTGAAGCTTTCTTT. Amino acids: CASSYAAPRPKNTEAFF.

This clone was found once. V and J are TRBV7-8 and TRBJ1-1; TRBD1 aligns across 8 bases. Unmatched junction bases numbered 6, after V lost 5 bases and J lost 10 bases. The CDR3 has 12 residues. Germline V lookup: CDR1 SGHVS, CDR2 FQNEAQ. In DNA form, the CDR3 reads TGTGCCAGCAGCGCCAGACAGGGGCGAGCTTTCTTT. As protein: CASSARQGRAFF.

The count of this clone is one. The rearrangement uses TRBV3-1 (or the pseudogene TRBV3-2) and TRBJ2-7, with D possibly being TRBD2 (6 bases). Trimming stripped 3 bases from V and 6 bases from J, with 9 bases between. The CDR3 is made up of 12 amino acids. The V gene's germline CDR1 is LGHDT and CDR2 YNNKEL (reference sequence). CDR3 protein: CASSQEGLEQYF. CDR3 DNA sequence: TGTGCCAGCAGCCAGGAGGGGCTCGAGCAGTACTTC.

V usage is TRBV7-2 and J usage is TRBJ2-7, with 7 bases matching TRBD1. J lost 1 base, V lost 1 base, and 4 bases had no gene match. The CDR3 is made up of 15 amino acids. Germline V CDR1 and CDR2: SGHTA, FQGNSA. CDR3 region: CASSLEGTASYEQYF. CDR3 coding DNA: TGTGCCAGCAGCTTAGAGGGGACAGCTTCCTACGAGCAGTACTTC.

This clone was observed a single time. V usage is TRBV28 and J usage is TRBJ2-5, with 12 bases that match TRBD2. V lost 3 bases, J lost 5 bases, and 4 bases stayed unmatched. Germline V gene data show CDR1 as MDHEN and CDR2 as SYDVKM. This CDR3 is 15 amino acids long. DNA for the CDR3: TGTGCCAGCAGTTTTCTAGCGGGGGGGATCGAGACCCAGTACTTC. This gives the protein CASSFLAGGIETQYF.

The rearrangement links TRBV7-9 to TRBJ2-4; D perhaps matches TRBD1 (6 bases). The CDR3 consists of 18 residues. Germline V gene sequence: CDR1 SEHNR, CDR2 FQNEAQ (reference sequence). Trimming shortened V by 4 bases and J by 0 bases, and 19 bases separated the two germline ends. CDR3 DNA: TGTGCCAGCAGCTCATTAGGGGGTACAGGATTAGCCAAAAACATTCAGTACTTC. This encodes CASSSLGGTGLAKNIQYF.

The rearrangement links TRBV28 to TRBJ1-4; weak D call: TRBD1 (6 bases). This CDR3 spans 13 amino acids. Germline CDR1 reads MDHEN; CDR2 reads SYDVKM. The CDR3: CATARGGNEKLFF. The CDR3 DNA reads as TGTGCTACTGCGAGGGGGGGTAATGAAAAACTGTTTTTT. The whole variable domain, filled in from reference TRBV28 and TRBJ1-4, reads DVKVTQSSRYLVKRTGEKVFLECVQDMDHENMFWYRQDPGLGLRLIYFSYDVKMKEKGDIPEGYSVSREKKERFSLILESASTNQTSMYLCATARGGNEKLFFGSGTQLSVL.

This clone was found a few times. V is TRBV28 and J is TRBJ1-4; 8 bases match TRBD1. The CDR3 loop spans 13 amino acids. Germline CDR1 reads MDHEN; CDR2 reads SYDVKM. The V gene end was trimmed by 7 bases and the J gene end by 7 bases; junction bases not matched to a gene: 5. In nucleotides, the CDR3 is TGTGCCAGCACCCGACAGGGGACTGAAAAACTGTTTTTT. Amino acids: CASTRQGTEKLFF.

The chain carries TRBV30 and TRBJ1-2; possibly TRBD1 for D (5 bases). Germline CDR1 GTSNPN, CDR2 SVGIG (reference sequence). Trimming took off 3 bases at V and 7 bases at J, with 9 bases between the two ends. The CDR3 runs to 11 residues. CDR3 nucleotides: TGTGCCTGGAGAGGGGATGTTGGCTACACCTTC. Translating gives CAWRGDVGYTF.

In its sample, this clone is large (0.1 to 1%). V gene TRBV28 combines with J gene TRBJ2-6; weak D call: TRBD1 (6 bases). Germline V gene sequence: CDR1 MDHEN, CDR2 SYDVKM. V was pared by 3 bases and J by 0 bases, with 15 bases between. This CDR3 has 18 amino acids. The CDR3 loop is CASSFGQYLVSGANVLTF. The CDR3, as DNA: TGTGCCAGCAGTTTCGGACAGTACCTAGTCTCTGGGGCCAACGTCCTGACTTTC. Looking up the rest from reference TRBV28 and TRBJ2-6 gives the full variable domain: DVKVTQSSRYLVKRTGEKVFLECVQDMDHENMFWYRQDPGLGLRLIYFSYDVKMKEKGDIPEGYSVSREKKERFSLILESASTNQTSMYLCASSFGQYLVSGANVLTFGAGSRLTVL.

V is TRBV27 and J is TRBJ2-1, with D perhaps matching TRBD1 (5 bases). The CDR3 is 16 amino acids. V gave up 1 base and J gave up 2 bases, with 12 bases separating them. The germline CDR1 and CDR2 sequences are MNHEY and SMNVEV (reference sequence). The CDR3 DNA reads TGTGCCAGCAGTTTATTATCAGGGATCACCTACAATGAGCAGTTCTTC. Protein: CASSLLSGITYNEQFF.

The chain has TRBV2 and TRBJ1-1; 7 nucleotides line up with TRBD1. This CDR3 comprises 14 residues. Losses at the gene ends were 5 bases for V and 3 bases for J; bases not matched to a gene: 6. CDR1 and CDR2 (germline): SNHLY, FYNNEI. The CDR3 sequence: CASSLRQGYTEAFF. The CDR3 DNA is TGTGCCAGCAGTCTTAGACAGGGCTACACTGAAGCTTTCTTT.

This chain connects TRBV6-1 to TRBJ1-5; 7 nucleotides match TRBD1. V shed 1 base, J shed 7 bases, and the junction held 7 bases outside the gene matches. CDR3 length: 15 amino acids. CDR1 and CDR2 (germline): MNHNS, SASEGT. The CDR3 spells CASSEGQGGRQPQHF. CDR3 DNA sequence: TGTGCCAGCAGTGAAGGACAGGGTGGACGGCAGCCCCAGCATTTT.

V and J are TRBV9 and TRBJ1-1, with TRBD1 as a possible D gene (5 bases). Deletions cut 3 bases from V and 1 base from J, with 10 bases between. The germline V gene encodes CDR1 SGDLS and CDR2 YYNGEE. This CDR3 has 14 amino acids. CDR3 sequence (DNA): TGTGCCAGCAGCGCCCAGACAGCGAACACTGAAGCTTTCTTT. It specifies CASSAQTANTEAFF.

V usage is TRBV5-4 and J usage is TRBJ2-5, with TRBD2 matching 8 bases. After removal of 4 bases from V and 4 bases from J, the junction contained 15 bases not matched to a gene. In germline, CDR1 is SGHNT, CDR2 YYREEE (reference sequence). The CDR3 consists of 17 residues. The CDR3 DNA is TGTGCCAGCAGCCCCCGGGAGGGCGGGGGGTCCCTAGAGACCCAGTACTTC. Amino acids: CASSPREGGGSLETQYF.

The CDR3: CASSLETSGLDTQYF. The CDR3 region has the DNA TGCGCCAGCAGCTTGGAAACTAGCGGGTTGGATACGCAGTATTTT. V is TRBV5-1 and J is TRBJ2-3; 9 bases are a match to TRBD2. Germline assignment: CDR1 SGHRS and CDR2 YFSETQ. V shed 0 bases, J shed 6 bases, and the junction held 5 bases outside the gene matches. This CDR3 is 15 amino acids long.

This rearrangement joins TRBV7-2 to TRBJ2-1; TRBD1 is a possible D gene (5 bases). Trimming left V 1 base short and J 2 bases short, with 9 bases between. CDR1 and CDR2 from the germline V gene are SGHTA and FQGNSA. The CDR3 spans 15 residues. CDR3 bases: TGTGCCAGCAGCTTAGACAGGAGCGCCTACAATGAGCAGTTCTTC. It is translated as CASSLDRSAYNEQFF.

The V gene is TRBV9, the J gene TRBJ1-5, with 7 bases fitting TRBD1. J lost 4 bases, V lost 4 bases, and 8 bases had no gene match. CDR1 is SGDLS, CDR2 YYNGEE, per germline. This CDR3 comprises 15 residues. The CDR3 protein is CASSLTGEENQPQHF. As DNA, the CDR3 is TGTGCCAGCAGCCTCACAGGGGAGGAGAATCAGCCCCAGCATTTT.

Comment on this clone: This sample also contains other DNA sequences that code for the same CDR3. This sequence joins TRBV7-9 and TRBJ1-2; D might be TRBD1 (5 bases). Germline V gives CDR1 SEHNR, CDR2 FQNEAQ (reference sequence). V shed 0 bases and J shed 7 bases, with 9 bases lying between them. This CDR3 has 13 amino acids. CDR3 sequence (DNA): TGTGCCAGCAGCTTAGCAGGGGTGGTTGGCTACACCTTC. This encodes CASSLAGVVGYTF.

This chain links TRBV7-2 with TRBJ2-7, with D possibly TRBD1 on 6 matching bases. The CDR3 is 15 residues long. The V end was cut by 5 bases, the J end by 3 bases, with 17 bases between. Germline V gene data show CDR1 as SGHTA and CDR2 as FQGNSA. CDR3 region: CASSVGGAEGYEQYF. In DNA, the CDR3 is TGTGCCAGCAGCGTAGGGGGAGCGGAAGGCTACGAGCAGTACTTC.

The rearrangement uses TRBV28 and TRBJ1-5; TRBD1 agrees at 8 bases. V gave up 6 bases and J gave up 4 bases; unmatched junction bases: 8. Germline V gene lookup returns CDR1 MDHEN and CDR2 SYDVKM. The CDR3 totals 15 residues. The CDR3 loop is CASSSTGGKNQPQHF. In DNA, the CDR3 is TGTGCCAGCAGCTCAACAGGGGGGAAAAATCAGCCCCAGCATTTT.